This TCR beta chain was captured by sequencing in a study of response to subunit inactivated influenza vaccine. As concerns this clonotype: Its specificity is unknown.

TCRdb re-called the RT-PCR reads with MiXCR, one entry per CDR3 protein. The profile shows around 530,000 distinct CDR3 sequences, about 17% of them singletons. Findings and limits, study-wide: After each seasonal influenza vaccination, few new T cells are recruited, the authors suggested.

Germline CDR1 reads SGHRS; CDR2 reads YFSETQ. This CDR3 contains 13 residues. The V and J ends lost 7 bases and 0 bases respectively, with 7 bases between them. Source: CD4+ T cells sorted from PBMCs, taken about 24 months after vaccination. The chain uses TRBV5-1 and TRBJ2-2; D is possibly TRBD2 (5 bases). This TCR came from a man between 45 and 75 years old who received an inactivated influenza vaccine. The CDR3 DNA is TGCGCCAGCGGACTGACGAACACCGGGGAGCTGTTTTTT. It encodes CASGLTNTGELFF.